These 13 T cell receptor beta chains share one sample of origin, sequenced in a study of blood T cell repertoires in COVID-19. The data were produced by immunoSEQ multiplex PCR, yet TCRdb's version contains in-frame clones alone and is incomplete. The sample has 200,000 to 250,000 clones, roughly 85% seen once. The sample consisted of peripheral blood. These receptors were collected from a woman in her 70s with COVID-19, enrolled during active disease.

The genes are TRBV24-1 and TRBJ2-2; D is perhaps TRBD1 (7 bases). Trimming took 7 bases from V and 7 from J, leaving 18 bases between them. The CDR3 runs to 15 residues. Germline V gives CDR1 KGHDR, CDR2 SFDVKD. The CDR3 loop reads CATSTDTGEVGELFF. DNA of the CDR3: TGTGCCACCAGCACTGATACAGGGGAGGTCGGGGAGCTGTTTTTT.

The chain is built from TRBV6-1 and TRBJ2-3; 13 bases line up with TRBD2. Germline V gene lookup returns CDR1 MNHNS and CDR2 SASEGT. The CDR3 has 17 amino acids. The trim removed 4 bases at V and 2 bases at J, leaving 6 bases unmatched. This CDR3 reads CASSVAGLAGSTDTQYF. The CDR3 nucleotides read TGTGCCAGCAGTGTCGCGGGACTAGCGGGGTCCACAGATACGCAGTATTTT.

The gene calls are TRBV6-2 or TRBV6-3 and TRBJ2-2; 13 bases are a match to TRBD2. J lost 6 bases, V lost 2 bases, and 3 bases had no gene match. The CDR3 covers 16 residues. The germline V gene has CDR1 MNHEY and CDR2 SVGEGT. The CDR3 sequence: CASSYRTSGSSGELFF. The DNA of the CDR3 is TGTGCCAGCAGTTACAGGACTAGCGGGAGTTCCGGGGAGCTGTTTTTT.

The chain employs TRBV7-2 and TRBJ2-2; D uncertain. This CDR3 has 15 residues. The ends were cut back, 3 bases at V and 7 bases at J, with 15 bases in the middle. Germline V gene lookup returns CDR1 SGHTA and CDR2 FQGNSA. CDR3 DNA: TGTGCCAGCAGCTTCTCGTCCAGGTCTGGCGGGGAGCTGTTTTTT. Translation gives CASSFSSRSGGELFF.

The V call is TRBV7-2, the J call TRBJ2-1, with a possible D match to TRBD2 (6 bases). Per the germline V gene, CDR1 is SGHTA and CDR2 is FQGNSA. V was clipped by 0 bases and J by 3 bases, with 9 bases between them. The CDR3 is 15 residues long. In DNA form, the CDR3 reads TGTGCCAGCAGCTTAGCGCAGGGAGGCTACAATGAGCAGTTCTTC. Translating gives CASSLAQGGYNEQFF.

The chain employs TRBV4-1 and TRBJ1-2; 7 nucleotides align to TRBD1. Germline V CDR1 and CDR2: MGHRA, YSYEKL. This CDR3 comprises 16 residues. The V gene end was trimmed by 0 bases and the J gene end by 4 bases; junction bases not matched to a gene: 8. CDR3 nucleotides: TGCGCCAGCAGCCAAGAAGAGGCAGGGGGGTTCTATGGCTACACCTTC. This translates into CASSQEEAGGFYGYTF.

The chain employs TRBV6-4 and TRBJ1-1; D call uncertain. The CDR3 extends over 13 amino acids. Germline V gene lookup returns CDR1 MRHNA and CDR2 SNTAGT. V lost 6 bases, J lost 11 bases, and 19 bases lay in between. CDR3 in amino acids: CASSQTGETSAFF. CDR3 bases: TGTGCCAGCAGCCAAACCGGGGAGACCTCGGCTTTCTTT.

This rearrangement joins TRBV25-1 to TRBJ1-2; D is ambiguous. This CDR3 has 14 amino acids. CDR1 MGHDK and CDR2 SYGVNS come from the germline V gene. V was cut by 5 bases and J by 0 bases, with 10 bases left in between. The CDR3: CASSPPGSNYGYTF. The CDR3 DNA reads as TGTGCCAGCAGTCCTCCGGGATCTAACTATGGCTACACCTTC.

V and J are TRBV7-2 and TRBJ1-2, with D hard to call. Trimming cost V 1 base and J 0 bases, with 15 bases left between them. Germline lookup yields CDR1 SGHTA and CDR2 FQGNSA. CDR3 length equals 17 residues. DNA for the CDR3: TGTGCCAGCAGCTTAGGACTTTCCGGGGTAGCTAACTATGGCTACACCTTC. It yields the protein CASSLGLSGVANYGYTF.

The chain couples TRBV18 to TRBJ2-1; 11 positions agree with TRBD2. After removal of 2 bases from V and 6 bases from J, the junction contained 3 bases not matched to a gene. This CDR3 is built from 15 residues. CDR1 and CDR2 (germline): KGHSH, LQKENI. The CDR3 is CASSPGTSGFNEQFF. CDR3 DNA sequence: TGTGCCAGCTCACCAGGGACTAGCGGATTCAATGAGCAGTTCTTC.

The V gene is TRBV18, the J gene TRBJ2-7; TRBD2 aligns across 10 bases. J gave up 8 bases and V 5 bases, and 12 bases lay outside the gene matches. The CDR3 is 15 amino acids. Germline V gene lookup returns CDR1 KGHSH and CDR2 LQKENI. This CDR3 is CASSSQTSGQSQQYF. The CDR3 DNA sequence: TGTGCCAGCTCATCCCAGACTAGCGGGCAATCCCAGCAGTACTTC. Full variable domain (missing parts from reference TRBV18 and TRBJ2-7): NAGVMQNPRHLVRRRGQEARLRCSPMKGHSHVYWYRQLPEEGLKFMVYLQKENIIDESGMPKERFSAEFPKEGPSILRIQQVVRGDSAAYFCASSSQTSGQSQQYFGPGTRLTVT.

CDR3 nucleotides: TGTGCCAGCAGCCCAAACCGCAGGGGCGCCCTTGGCTACACCTTC. Its protein product is CASSPNRRGALGYTF. The chain couples TRBV11-1 to TRBJ1-2; a weak D match, TRBD1 (6 bases). The V gene's germline CDR1 is SGHAT and CDR2 FQDESV (reference sequence). V lost 5 bases to trimming and J lost 7 bases, with 20 bases between them. The CDR3 consists of 15 residues.

The chain couples TRBV7-8 to TRBJ1-2; TRBD1 matches at 11 bases. CDR1 is SGHVS and CDR2 is FQNEAQ in the germline V gene. The junction had 5 bases not matched to a gene; V was cut back by 1 base and J by 7 bases. The CDR3 consists of 15 residues. The CDR3 is CASSLVGQGAGGYTF. CDR3 bases: TGTGCCAGCAGCTTAGTTGGACAGGGGGCGGGTGGCTACACCTTC.